These 29 T cell receptor beta chains were all obtained from the same sample, sequenced in a study of blood T cell repertoires in COVID-19. Produced via immunoSEQ multiplex PCR; TCRdb's table is partial and in-frame only. This sample has around 50,000 clones, with more than 70% found just once. The sample taken for sequencing was peripheral blood. Receptor source: a man in his forties or fifties with active COVID-19.

The J gene is TRBJ1-2, the V gene TRBV29-1; 7 bases are shared with TRBD1. V shed 6 bases and J 3 bases; nucleotides not matched to a gene: 13. This CDR3 contains 15 residues. Germline CDR1 SQVTM, CDR2 ANQGSEA. The CDR3 region has the DNA TGCAGCGTCCGACCACAGGGGTTTTTCGACTATGGCTACACCTTC. Translation gives CSVRPQGFFDYGYTF.

The chain joins TRBV5-4 to TRBJ1-1; tentatively, D is TRBD1 (5 bases). The CDR3 sequence is 13 residues long. The V gene's germline CDR1 is SGHNT and CDR2 YYREEE (reference sequence). V lost 2 bases and J 1 base, leaving 6 bases between the germline ends. The CDR3 loop reads CASSLGENTEAFF. Written as DNA, the CDR3 is TGTGCCAGCAGCTTAGGGGAGAACACTGAAGCTTTCTTT.

This chain connects TRBV6-5 to TRBJ1-5; TRBD1 is a possible D gene (5 bases). Germline CDR1 is MNHEY and CDR2 is SVGAGI. This CDR3 has 14 residues. V lost 2 bases, J lost 6 bases, and 11 bases lay in between. The CDR3 loop is CASSYGGAGQPQHF. The CDR3 nucleotides are TGTGCCAGCAGTTACGGAGGGGCCGGTCAGCCCCAGCATTTT.

V and J are TRBV28 and TRBJ2-5, with D tentatively TRBD1 (6 bases). V lost 7 bases to trimming and J lost 5 bases, with 11 bases between them. CDR3 size: 12 residues. Germline-derived CDR1 and CDR2 are MDHEN and SYDVKM. For the CDR3, the DNA is TGTGCCAGCACCCCGAGGGGGGAGACCCAGTACTTC. Its translation is CASTPRGETQYF.

This clone was observed once. The chain recombines TRBV7-2 with TRBJ2-2; maybe TRBD1 (5 bases). V was clipped by 7 bases and J by 5 bases, with 14 bases between them. The CDR3 loop spans 14 amino acids. Germline assignment: CDR1 SGHTA and CDR2 FQGNSA. CDR3 sequence (DNA): TGTGCCAGCAATACAGCCAGGGAAACCGGGGAGCTGTTTTTT. Its protein product is CASNTARETGELFF.

The chain uses TRBV5-1 and TRBJ2-4; TRBD2 agrees at 11 bases. CDR1 and CDR2 from the germline V gene are SGHRS and YFSETQ. Unmatched junction bases numbered 2, after V lost 0 bases and J lost 6 bases. The CDR3 extends over 15 amino acids. CDR3: CASSLGTSGGNIQYF. In DNA, the CDR3 is TGCGCCAGCAGCTTGGGAACTAGCGGGGGAAACATTCAGTACTTC.

The gene calls are TRBV24-1 and TRBJ2-5, with 13 bases fitting TRBD2. Germline V gene sequence: CDR1 KGHDR, CDR2 SFDVKD. Trimming at V came to 8 bases and at J to 2 bases, leaving 16 bases not matched to a gene. The CDR3 is 19 residues long. The CDR3 nucleotides read TGTGCCACCATCAGCCCCGGGACTAGCGGGAACCCTTTTCAAGAGACCCAGTACTTC. Its translation: CATISPGTSGNPFQETQYF.

This clone appeared a single time. V and J are TRBV5-4 and TRBJ2-2; D is possibly TRBD1 (5 bases). Germline V lookup: CDR1 SGHNT, CDR2 YYREEE (reference sequence). V was cut by 0 bases and J by 7 bases, with 16 bases left in between. The CDR3 length is 16 residues. The CDR3 DNA reads as TGTGCCAGCAGCTTGGGGTCGGCAGGGTTGATCGGGGAGCTGTTTTTT. This codes for CASSLGSAGLIGELFF.

V and J are TRBV7-2 and TRBJ1-2, with a tentative D call TRBD1 (6 bases). V shed 3 bases and J shed 5 bases, with 10 bases lying between them. The germline gives CDR1 SGHTA, CDR2 FQGNSA. The CDR3 runs 13 residues. The DNA for the CDR3 is TGTGCCAGCAGCTTGCAGGACAGTTATGGCTACACCTTC. Amino acid sequence: CASSLQDSYGYTF.

The V and J genes are TRBV5-1 and TRBJ2-1, with 10 nucleotides matching TRBD2. Germline V gives CDR1 SGHRS, CDR2 YFSETQ. V was pared by 0 bases and J by 3 bases, with 6 bases of the junction left unmatched. The CDR3 is made up of 17 amino acids. The CDR3 DNA is TGCGCCAGCAGCTTGGCCTGGGTAGCGGGAGGCTACAATGAGCAGTTCTTC. Translation: CASSLAWVAGGYNEQFF.

V gene TRBV10-3 combines with J gene TRBJ2-2, with 8 positions matching TRBD2. Germline-derived CDR1 and CDR2 are ENHRY and SYGVKD. After removal of 7 bases from V and 8 bases from J, the junction contained 6 bases not matched to a gene. CDR3 length equals 13 residues. The CDR3: CAIKGLVFGELFF. CDR3 nucleotides: TGTGCCATCAAGGGACTAGTATTTGGGGAGCTGTTTTTT.

This clone was observed a few times. The chain uses TRBV7-9 and TRBJ2-7; D possibly corresponds to TRBD1 (5 bases). The CDR3 totals 15 residues. Trimming took off 5 bases at V and 1 base at J, with 15 bases between the two ends. Per the germline V gene, CDR1 is SEHNR and CDR2 is FQNEAQ (reference sequence). The DNA of the CDR3 is TGTGCCAGCAGCCTCCGGACACAGGCGTCCTACGAGCAGTACTTC. Amino acid sequence: CASSLRTQASYEQYF.

The rearrangement joins TRBV6-1 to TRBJ1-2; D is possibly TRBD1 (5 bases). The CDR3 loop spans 15 amino acids. Trimming removed 0 bases from V and 8 bases from J, with 16 bases in between. CDR1 MNHNS and CDR2 SASEGT come from the germline V gene. The CDR3: CASSEAFGQGKGYTF. CDR3 DNA sequence: TGTGCCAGCAGTGAAGCGTTTGGGCAGGGCAAAGGCTACACCTTC.

The J gene is TRBJ1-5, the V gene TRBV28; the D is unclear. Trimming took off 6 bases at V and 7 bases at J, with 19 bases between the two ends. The CDR3 is 15 amino acids. Per germline, CDR1 MDHEN and CDR2 SYDVKM. CDR3 sequence (DNA): TGTGCCAGCAGCCCGGGAGGCCCTTCATGGCAGCCCCAGCATTTT. Amino acid sequence: CASSPGGPSWQPQHF.

In nucleotides, the CDR3 is TGTGCCAGCAGTTTAATAGCAGGGGGGTATAATTCACCCCTCCACTTT. Translation gives CASSLIAGGYNSPLHF. The chain is built from TRBV28 and TRBJ1-6, with 7 bases fitting TRBD1. This CDR3 has 16 amino acids. V was clipped by 2 bases and J by 4 bases; unmatched bases: 5. Germline V gene lookup returns CDR1 MDHEN and CDR2 SYDVKM.

CDR3 in DNA: TGTGCCAGGTATGGGGGGATAACCTACGAGCAGTACTTC. This translates into CARYGGITYEQYF. The rearrangement uses TRBV7-2 and TRBJ2-7, with D possibly matching TRBD2 (6 bases). In germline, CDR1 is SGHTA, CDR2 FQGNSA. The V end was cut by 9 bases, the J end by 2 bases, with 14 bases between. The CDR3 runs to 13 residues.

The genes are TRBV9 and TRBJ2-5; 9 bases match TRBD2. J was trimmed by 0 bases and V by 0 bases; bases with no gene match: 3. This CDR3 contains 16 residues. The germline V gene has CDR1 SGDLS and CDR2 YYNGEE. The CDR3 DNA is TGTGCCAGCAGCGTAGGGGCTAGCGGGGACCAAGAGACCCAGTACTTC. It encodes CASSVGASGDQETQYF.

Only a few counts were recorded for this clone. This chain connects TRBV5-1 to TRBJ2-1, with a possible D match to TRBD1 (5 bases). V was cut by 5 bases and J by 3 bases, with 15 bases left in between. CDR3 length: 15 residues. Germline lookup yields CDR1 SGHRS and CDR2 YFSETQ. CDR3 amino acids: CASSYDVQVYNEQFF. The CDR3 nucleotides read TGCGCCAGCAGTTATGATGTACAGGTCTACAATGAGCAGTTCTTC.

The V gene is TRBV5-5, the J gene TRBJ2-3; 7 bases line up with TRBD2. The V segment lost 0 bases and the J segment 6 bases; nucleotides outside the gene matches: 16. The CDR3 sequence is 18 residues long. Germline V lookup: CDR1 SGHKS, CDR2 YYEKEE (reference sequence). CDR3 loop: CASSLAKPLRDGGDTQYF. CDR3 coding DNA: TGTGCCAGCAGCTTGGCGAAACCCCTGCGGGACGGGGGGGATACGCAGTATTTT. The full variable domain, in which reference TRBV5-5 and TRBJ2-3 provide the parts outside the CDR3, is DAGVTQSPTHLIKTRGQQVTLRCSPISGHKSVSWYQQVLGQGPQFIFQYYEKEERGRGNFPDRFSARQFPNYSSELNVNALLLGDSALYLCASSLAKPLRDGGDTQYFGPGTRLTVL.

J is TRBJ1-4 and V is TRBV14; 8 nucleotides agree with TRBD1. This CDR3 spans 16 amino acids. After removal of 0 bases from V and 10 bases from J, the junction contained 10 bases not matched to a gene. Germline CDR1 and CDR2: SGHDN and FVKESK. CDR3 nucleotides: TGTGCCAGCAGCCAAGATCCGTTACAGGGGGTTGGAAAACTGTTTTTT. It is translated as CASSQDPLQGVGKLFF.

This clone has only one observation. The chain combines TRBV4-1 with TRBJ2-7; D perhaps matches TRBD2 (6 bases). CDR1 is MGHRA, CDR2 YSYEKL, per germline. V was shortened by 2 bases and J by 0 bases, with 14 bases between the two germline ends. This CDR3 contains 16 residues. CDR3 in amino acids: CASSQSSSSASYEQYF. In nucleotides, the CDR3 is TGCGCCAGCAGCCAATCCTCTTCTAGCGCCTCCTACGAGCAGTACTTC.

This chain joins TRBV7-2 and TRBJ1-1; the D gene is possibly TRBD1 (5 bases). CDR1 is SGHTA and CDR2 is FQGNSA in the germline V gene. V lost 1 base and J 11 bases, leaving 11 bases between the germline ends. CDR3 length: 12 amino acids. The CDR3 nucleotides are TGTGCCAGCAGCTTAGGAGCAGGGAGGGCTTTCTTT. Protein sequence: CASSLGAGRAFF.

This chain links TRBV11-2 with TRBJ2-1; TRBD2 aligns across 10 bases. The trim removed 2 bases at V and 2 bases at J, leaving 6 bases unmatched. The germline gives CDR1 SGHAT, CDR2 FQNNGV. There are 17 residues in the CDR3. CDR3 residues: CASSLLPSGGAYNEQFF. The CDR3 DNA reads as TGTGCCAGCAGCTTACTCCCAAGCGGGGGGGCCTACAATGAGCAGTTCTTC.

This clone was detected only a few times. The V and J genes are TRBV4-2 and TRBJ1-6; unclear D gene. Germline CDR1 and CDR2: LGHNA and YNFKEQ. Trimming removed 1 base at V and 9 bases at J, with 7 bases between. This CDR3 contains 13 residues. CDR3 region: CASSQGSLSPLHF. The CDR3 coding sequence is TGTGCCAGCAGCCAAGGTAGTCTTTCACCCCTCCACTTT.

The rearrangement uses TRBV18 and TRBJ1-2; maybe TRBD1 (6 bases). The V end was cut by 3 bases, the J end by 3 bases, with 8 bases between. The CDR3 extends over 13 amino acids. CDR1 and CDR2 from the germline V gene are KGHSH and LQKENI. The CDR3 nucleotides are TGTGCCAGCTCACCGGACAGTGACTATGGCTACACCTTC. Amino acid sequence: CASSPDSDYGYTF.

This chain uses TRBV27 with TRBJ2-7, with 7 nucleotides matching TRBD1. The CDR3 spans 13 residues. V gave up 6 bases and J gave up 3 bases; unmatched junction bases: 5. Germline CDR1 reads MNHEY; CDR2 reads SMNVEV (reference sequence). The CDR3 nucleotides read TGTGCCAGCAGAGGGACAGCCCTCTACGAGCAGTACTTC. Its protein product is CASRGTALYEQYF.

V and J are TRBV5-5 and TRBJ1-6; 12 bases align to TRBD1. The CDR3 covers 16 residues. J lost 10 bases, V lost 4 bases, and 9 bases had no gene match. The germline V gene has CDR1 SGHKS and CDR2 YYEKEE (reference sequence). CDR3 sequence (DNA): TGTGCCAGCAGCGGAACCGGGACAGGGGGCTTATCACCCCTCCACTTT. Translating gives CASSGTGTGGLSPLHF. Complete variable domain (other parts from reference TRBV5-5 and TRBJ1-6): DAGVTQSPTHLIKTRGQQVTLRCSPISGHKSVSWYQQVLGQGPQFIFQYYEKEERGRGNFPDRFSARQFPNYSSELNVNALLLGDSALYLCASSGTGTGGLSPLHFGNGTRLTVT.

This chain uses TRBV3-1 (or the pseudogene TRBV3-2) with TRBJ2-5; TRBD2 might be the D (6 bases). There are 13 residues in the CDR3. The germline V and J ends were trimmed by 4 bases and 1 base, with 7 bases remaining between them. Germline CDR1 reads LGHDT; CDR2 reads YNNKEL (reference sequence). The CDR3 sequence: CASSLGSQETQYF. Here the CDR3 DNA reads TGTGCCAGCAGCCTCGGGAGCCAAGAGACCCAGTACTTC.

The J gene is TRBJ1-6, the V gene TRBV5-4, with no clear D. CDR3 length equals 14 residues. CDR1 is SGHNT, CDR2 YYREEE, per germline (reference sequence). The V end was cut by 4 bases, the J end by 6 bases, with 11 bases between. Here the CDR3 reads CASSRNSPNSPLHF. As DNA, the CDR3 is TGTGCCAGCAGCCGCAACTCACCTAATTCACCCCTCCACTTT.